This T cell receptor (beta chain) was sequenced during a study of CD8+ T cells in alopecia areata. About this clone: Its target is not known.

Extraction and reverse transcription of RNA yielded cDNA as the sequencing template. Some clones are missing from TCRdb's copy, which holds only in-frame ones; the method was immunoSEQ multiplex PCR. Among around 150,000 clones, around three fifths were seen once, and the ten largest hold 11% to 15%. Study-level points and caveats: Tofacitinib delivered significant drops in scalp clonality and in expanded CD8+ clones among the top 100. Lesional scalp displayed greater clonality than normal scalp, most notably in alopecia totalis/universalis.

Treatment indicated: oral pan-JAK inhibitor, 5-10 mg twice daily. The CDR3 is 15 amino acids. Germline CDR1 is LNHDA and CDR2 is SQIVND (reference sequence). The V and J ends lost 8 bases and 1 base respectively, with 16 bases between them. The chain is built from TRBV19 and TRBJ2-3; D possibly corresponds to TRBD2 (5 bases). The material was CD4+ T cells sorted from blood, obtained at week 24, from a patient treated with tofacitinib. The clonotype was recovered from a human donor with alopecia areata. This CDR3 reads CASSVLEAGTDTQYF. CDR3 DNA: TGTGCCAGTTCCGTACTTGAAGCGGGCACAGATACGCAGTATTTT.